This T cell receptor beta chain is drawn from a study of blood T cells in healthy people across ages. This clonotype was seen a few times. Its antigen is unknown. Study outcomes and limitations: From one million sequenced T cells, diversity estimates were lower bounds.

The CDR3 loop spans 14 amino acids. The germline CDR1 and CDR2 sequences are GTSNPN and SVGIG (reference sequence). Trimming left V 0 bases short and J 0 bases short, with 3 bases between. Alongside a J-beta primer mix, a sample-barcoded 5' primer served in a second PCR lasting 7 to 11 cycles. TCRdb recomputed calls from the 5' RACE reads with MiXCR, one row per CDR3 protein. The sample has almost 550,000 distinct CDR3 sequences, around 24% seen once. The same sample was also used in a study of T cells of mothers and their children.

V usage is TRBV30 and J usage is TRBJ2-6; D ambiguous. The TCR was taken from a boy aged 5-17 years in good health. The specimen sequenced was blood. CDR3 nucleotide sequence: TGTGCCTGGAGTGTAACCTCTGGGGCCAACGTCCTGACTTTC. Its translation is CAWSVTSGANVLTF.